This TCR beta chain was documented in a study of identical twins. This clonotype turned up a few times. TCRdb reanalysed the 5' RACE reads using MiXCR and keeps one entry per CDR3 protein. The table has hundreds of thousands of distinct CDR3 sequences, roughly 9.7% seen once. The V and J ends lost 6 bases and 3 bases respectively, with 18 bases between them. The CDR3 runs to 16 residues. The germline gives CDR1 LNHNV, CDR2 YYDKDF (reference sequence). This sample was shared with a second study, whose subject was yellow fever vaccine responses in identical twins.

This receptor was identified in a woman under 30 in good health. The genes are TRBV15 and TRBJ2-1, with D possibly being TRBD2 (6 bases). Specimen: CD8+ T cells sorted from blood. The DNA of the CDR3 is TGTGCCACCAGACCAAGCGAAGCGGGCTACTACAATGAGCAGTTCTTC. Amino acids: CATRPSEAGYYNEQFF.